These T cell receptor beta chains were read from a single sample in a study of T-cell memory formation after mild COVID-19. One entry per CDR3 protein, called by TCRdb with MiXCR from the 5' RACE reads. The sample consists of a few hundred thousand distinct CDR3 sequences, 25% to 30% of them appearing once. Sequenced: PBMCs or a T cell subset sorted from them (not recorded which). These receptors were obtained from an adult woman who had mild COVID-19 (a few samples of this study predate the infection). Cell type and time point are not known. The CDR3 runs from the conserved cysteine through the conserved F or W. Each record gives: V gene, CDR3 protein.

v_call: TRBV29-1; cdr3_aa: CSVVQGDQPQHF
v_call: TRBV20-1; cdr3_aa: CSARGLEVSYEQYF
v_call: TRBV27; cdr3_aa: CASSRDRAATNEKLFF
v_call: TRBV6-5; cdr3_aa: CASSSLGAGGPDNEQFF
v_call: TRBV5-5; cdr3_aa: CASSLGGRLTDTQYF
v_call: TRBV20-1; cdr3_aa: CSASPVPAGEETQYF
v_call: TRBV30; cdr3_aa: CAWSTGGHSNQPQHF
v_call: TRBV9; cdr3_aa: CASSSQGLGNQPQHF
v_call: TRBV9; cdr3_aa: CASSVIMNTEAFF
v_call: TRBV7-2; cdr3_aa: CASSLRLSGNQDTQYF